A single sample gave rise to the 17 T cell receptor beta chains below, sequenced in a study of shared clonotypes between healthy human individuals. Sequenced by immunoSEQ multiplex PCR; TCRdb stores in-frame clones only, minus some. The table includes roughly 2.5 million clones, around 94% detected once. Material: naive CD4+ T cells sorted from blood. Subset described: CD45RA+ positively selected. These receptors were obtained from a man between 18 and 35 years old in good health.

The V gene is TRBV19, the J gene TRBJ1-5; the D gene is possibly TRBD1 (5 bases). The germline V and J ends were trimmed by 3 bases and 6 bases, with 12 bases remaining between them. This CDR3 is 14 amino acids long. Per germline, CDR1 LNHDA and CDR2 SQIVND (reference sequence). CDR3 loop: CASSIGTIFQPQHF. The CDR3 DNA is TGTGCCAGTAGTATCGGGACTATATTTCAGCCCCAGCATTTT.

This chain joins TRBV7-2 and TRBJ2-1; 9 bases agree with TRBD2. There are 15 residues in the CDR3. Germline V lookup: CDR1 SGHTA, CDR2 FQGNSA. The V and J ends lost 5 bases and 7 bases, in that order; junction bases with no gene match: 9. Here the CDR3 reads CASSKAGGPRNEQFF. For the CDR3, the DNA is TGTGCCAGCAGCAAGGCGGGGGGGCCTCGGAATGAGCAGTTCTTC.

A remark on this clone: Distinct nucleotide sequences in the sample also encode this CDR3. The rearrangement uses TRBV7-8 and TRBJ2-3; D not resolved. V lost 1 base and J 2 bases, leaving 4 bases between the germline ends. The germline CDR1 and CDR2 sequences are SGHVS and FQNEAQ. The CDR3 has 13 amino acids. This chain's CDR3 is CASSLVDTDTQYF. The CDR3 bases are TGTGCCAGCAGCTTAGTCGACACAGATACGCAGTATTTT. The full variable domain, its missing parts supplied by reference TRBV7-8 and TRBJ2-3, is GAGVSQSPRYKVAKRGQDVALRCDPISGHVSLFWYQQALGQGPEFLTYFQNEAQLDKSGLPSDRFFAERPEGSVSTLKIQRTQQEDSAVYLCASSLVDTDTQYFGPGTRLTVL.

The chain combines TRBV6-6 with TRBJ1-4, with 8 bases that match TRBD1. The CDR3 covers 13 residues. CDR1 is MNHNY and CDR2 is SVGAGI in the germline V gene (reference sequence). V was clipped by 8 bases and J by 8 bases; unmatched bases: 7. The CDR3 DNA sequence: TGTGCCAGCCGGACAGGGCCAGGAGAAAAACTGTTTTTT. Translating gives CASRTGPGEKLFF.

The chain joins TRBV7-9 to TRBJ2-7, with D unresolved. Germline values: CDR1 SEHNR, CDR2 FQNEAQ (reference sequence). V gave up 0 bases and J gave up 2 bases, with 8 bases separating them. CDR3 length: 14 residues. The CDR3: CASSLAHPPYEQYF. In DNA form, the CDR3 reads TGTGCCAGCAGCTTAGCGCACCCCCCCTACGAGCAGTACTTC.

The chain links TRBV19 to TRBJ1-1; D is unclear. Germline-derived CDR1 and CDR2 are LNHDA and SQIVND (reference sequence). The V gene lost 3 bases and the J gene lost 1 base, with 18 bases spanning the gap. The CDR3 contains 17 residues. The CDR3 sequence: CASSIVEGGYENTEAFF. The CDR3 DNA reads TGTGCCAGTAGTATCGTGGAGGGAGGTTATGAGAACACTGAAGCTTTCTTT.

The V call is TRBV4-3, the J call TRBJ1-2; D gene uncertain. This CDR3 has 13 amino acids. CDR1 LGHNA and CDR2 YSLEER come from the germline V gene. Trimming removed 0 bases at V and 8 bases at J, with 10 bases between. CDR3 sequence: CASSQELGRGYTF. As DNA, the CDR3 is TGCGCCAGCAGCCAAGAATTAGGGCGCGGCTACACCTTC.

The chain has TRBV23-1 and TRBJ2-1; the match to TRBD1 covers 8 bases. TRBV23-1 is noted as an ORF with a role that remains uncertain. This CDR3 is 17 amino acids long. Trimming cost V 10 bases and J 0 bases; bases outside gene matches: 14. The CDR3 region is CATKDRELAASYNEQFF. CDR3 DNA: TGCGCCACTAAGGACAGGGAACTCGCCGCCTCCTACAATGAGCAGTTCTTC.

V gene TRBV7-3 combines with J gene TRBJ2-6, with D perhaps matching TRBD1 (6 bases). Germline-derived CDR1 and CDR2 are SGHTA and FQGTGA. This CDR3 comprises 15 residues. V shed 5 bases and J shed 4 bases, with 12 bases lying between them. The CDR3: CASSLTGYGANVLTF. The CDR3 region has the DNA TGTGCCAGCAGCCTTACAGGGTACGGGGCCAACGTCCTGACTTTC.

CDR3 in amino acids: CASSRVSPSSYNEQFF. For the CDR3, the DNA is TGTGCCAGCAGTCGGGTCTCTCCGAGCTCCTACAATGAGCAGTTCTTC. V usage is TRBV2 and J usage is TRBJ2-1; no clear D gene. CDR3 length: 16 residues. V lost 5 bases to trimming and J lost 0 bases, with 14 bases between them. Germline lookup yields CDR1 SNHLY and CDR2 FYNNEI.

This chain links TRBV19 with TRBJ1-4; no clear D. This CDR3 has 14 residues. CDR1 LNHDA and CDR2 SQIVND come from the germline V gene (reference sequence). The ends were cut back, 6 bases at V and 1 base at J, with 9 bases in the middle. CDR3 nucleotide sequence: TGTGCCAGTAGGTCCTTAGGAACTAATGAAAAACTGTTTTTT. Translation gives CASRSLGTNEKLFF.

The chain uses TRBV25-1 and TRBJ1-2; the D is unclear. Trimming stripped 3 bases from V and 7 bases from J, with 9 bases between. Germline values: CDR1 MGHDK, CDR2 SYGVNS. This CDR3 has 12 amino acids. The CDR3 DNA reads TGTGCCAGCAGTGAGCCCGGAGGTGGCTACACCTTC. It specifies CASSEPGGGYTF.

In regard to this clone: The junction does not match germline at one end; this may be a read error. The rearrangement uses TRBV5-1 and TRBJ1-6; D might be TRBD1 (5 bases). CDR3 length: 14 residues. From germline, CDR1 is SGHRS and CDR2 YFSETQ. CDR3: CASSLGQRNSPLHF. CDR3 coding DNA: TGCGCCAGCAGTTTGGGGCAGAGAAATTCACCCCTCCACTTT. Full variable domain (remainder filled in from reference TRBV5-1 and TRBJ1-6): KAGVTQTPRYLIKTRGQQVTLSCSPISGHRSVSWYQQTPGQGLQFLFEYFSETQRNKGNFPGRFSGRQFSNSRSEMNVSTLELGDSALYLCASSLGQRNSPLHFGNGTRLTVT.

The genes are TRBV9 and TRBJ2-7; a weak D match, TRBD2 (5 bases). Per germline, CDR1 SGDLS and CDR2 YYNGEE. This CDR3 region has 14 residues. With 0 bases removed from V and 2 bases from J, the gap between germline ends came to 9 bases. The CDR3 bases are TGTGCCAGCAGCGTAGGCCACGGGGCCTACGAGCAGTACTTC. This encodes CASSVGHGAYEQYF. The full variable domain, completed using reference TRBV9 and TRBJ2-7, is DSGVTQTPKHLITATGQRVTLRCSPRSGDLSVYWYQQSLDQGLQFLIQYYNGEERAKGNILERFSAQQFPDLHSELNLSSLELGDSALYFCASSVGHGAYEQYFGPGTRLTVT.

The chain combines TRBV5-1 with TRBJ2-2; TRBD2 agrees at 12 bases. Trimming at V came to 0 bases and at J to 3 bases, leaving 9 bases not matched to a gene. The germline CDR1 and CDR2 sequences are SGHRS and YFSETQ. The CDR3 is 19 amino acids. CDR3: CASSLVVASGRADTGELFF. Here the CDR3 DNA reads TGCGCCAGCAGCTTGGTAGTCGCTAGCGGGAGGGCCGACACCGGGGAGCTGTTTTTT. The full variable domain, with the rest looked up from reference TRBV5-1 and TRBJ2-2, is KAGVTQTPRYLIKTRGQQVTLSCSPISGHRSVSWYQQTPGQGLQFLFEYFSETQRNKGNFPGRFSGRQFSNSRSEMNVSTLELGDSALYLCASSLVVASGRADTGELFFGEGSRLTVL.

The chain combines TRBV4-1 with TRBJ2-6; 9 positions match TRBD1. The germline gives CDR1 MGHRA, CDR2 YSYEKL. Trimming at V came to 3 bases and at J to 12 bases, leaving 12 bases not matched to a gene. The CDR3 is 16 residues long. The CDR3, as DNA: TGCGCCAGCAGCCAGGGGAGACAGGGGGGCTTCCCCGTCCTGACTTTC. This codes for CASSQGRQGGFPVLTF.

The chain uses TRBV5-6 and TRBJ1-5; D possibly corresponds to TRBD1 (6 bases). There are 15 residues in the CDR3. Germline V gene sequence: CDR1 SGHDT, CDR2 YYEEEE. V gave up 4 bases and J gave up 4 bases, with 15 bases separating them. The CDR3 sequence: CASSQRGTGNQPQHF. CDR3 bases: TGTGCCAGCAGCCAACGCGGAACAGGGAATCAGCCCCAGCATTTT.